This T cell receptor beta chain was captured in a study of blood T cell repertoires in COVID-19. Clones were sequenced by immunoSEQ multiplex PCR, and TCRdb holds only the in-frame ones, with some missing. The profile covers roughly 230,000 clones, with 80% to 90% appearing a single time and 3.5% to 5.5% taken by the ten largest. The CDR3 has 17 amino acids. The germline gives CDR1 LGHDT, CDR2 YNNKEL (reference sequence). Trimming took 0 bases from V and 8 from J, leaving 17 bases between them. This receptor was obtained from a woman aged 40 to 49 who had recovered from COVID-19. The chain joins TRBV3-1 (or the pseudogene TRBV3-2) to TRBJ1-6; unclear D gene. The sample was peripheral blood. The CDR3 DNA reads TGTGCCAGCAGCCAAGATCTCATTGCCGGCGGTCATTCACCCCTCCACTTT. It specifies CASSQDLIAGGHSPLHF.